This entry describes one T cell receptor beta chain. Its antigen is unknown. No much larger clonotype is one base removed from it; base qualities were not supplied. In total, around 600 healthy bone marrow donors made up the cohort. Cohort members were all nominally healthy when sampled, although unrecorded immune exposures were likely present. The donor was CMV seronegative and belonged to the group of over 350 seronegative cohort members. Each donor provided a peripheral blood sample, and peripheral blood mononuclear cells were used for TCR beta sequencing. The Qiagen DNeasy Blood Extraction Kit was used to extract genomic DNA from the blood cell samples. As encoded in the germline V gene, CDR1 is MDHEN while CDR2 is SYDVKM. The junction shows trimming of 5 bases on V and 12 bases on J, plus 17 bases between the germline ends. The CDR3 sequence holds 14 residues, the cysteine and phenylalanine included. Only the CDR3 portion is preserved as DNA: 42 bases, with reading frame beginning at the first base.

The sample belongs to a study of cytomegalovirus exposure and HLA in healthy donors (dated by TCRdb to about 2017). The study in broad terms: An earlier analysis of some 600 of the donors reported over 250 Gb of sequence data and 90 million to 120 million unique TCR beta sequences obtained from approximately 180 million T cells. Approximately 300 gigabases of sequencing data and 75 million to 85 million unique TCR sequences made up an early release that covered approximately 700 HLA-typed donors. Among the approximately 430 genotyped donors, around 81% belonged to the genetic ancestry cluster associated with self-reported Caucasian donors. The study was designed to test whether signatures of past pathogen exposure could be identified by cataloging public T cell receptors. The T cell repertoires of 666 subjects were profiled by immunosequencing and related to cytomegalovirus serostatus. Along with the approximately 700-subject first cohort, a separate validation cohort of over 90 different subjects was used. The study combined high-throughput TCR immunosequencing, statistical association of individual TCRs with disease status, and machine learning to predict cytomegalovirus infection status. In a later analysis, previously published TCR beta repertoires from more than 500 donors were re-analyzed and high-resolution HLA genotyping was added so that TCR occurrence patterns could be studied. Rather than using new phenotypic data, the later analysis identified candidate immune exposures from TCR beta sequences and from how often those sequences occurred across donors. To decide whether each TCR beta V gene segment behaved as functional or pseudogenic, an earlier analysis of some 600 of the donors relied on high-throughput TCR beta sequencing. Donor age, sex, ethnicity and CMV serostatus were compiled together with the repertoire data. A later genetic analysis took genome-wide SNP genotypes for about 60% of the roughly 670 donors and used that subset as a discovery cohort. All discovery cohort repertoires had been generated on a single sequencing platform. HLA typing included class I and class II loci at four-digit resolution. Typing coverage differed by locus: A, B, C, DRB1 and DQB1 were typed in about 620-630 donors, DQA1 in 522, DPA1 in around 610, and DPB1 in roughly 450. Four or five DR-DQ haplotypes were handled as single units for association and clustering, since linkage in the cohort was strong. On average, 235,054 unique TCR beta nucleotide sequences were sequenced per donor among fewer than 500 genotyped donors of the cohort, with approximately 18% of those sequences being non-productive.

Broader findings and caveats from the paper: An earlier analysis of approximately 540 of the donors showed that most TCR beta V segments appeared in productive rearrangements either about 87% or about 30% of the time, which broadly matched IMGT annotations. Because some donors lacked HLA typing at each locus, the association tests relied only on the typed subset. Several of the top co-occurrence clusters appeared to be linked to parvovirus B19, influenza, CMV and Epstein-Barr virus, according to a later analysis. It was suggested by the authors that the approach could potentially be generalized to other disease states and immunological phenotypes. A later genetic analysis associated a missense DCLRE1C variant with V-gene and J-gene trimming of TCR beta chains, and an independent cohort replicated the association. According to a later genetic analysis, donors in an Asian-associated ancestry cluster had fewer N-insertions in productive TCRs than the approximately 650-donor mean. Some IMGT-functional V segments, including TRBV6-2 and TRBV6-3, could not be told apart with the 87-base-pair reads, so those segments were excluded. Strong co-occurrence of HLA alleles, especially DR and DQ, made assigning TCR associations to individual alleles difficult. While some public TCRs were present in many individuals, most TCR sequences turned up only very rarely across donors. A later analysis found that most CMV-associated TCR beta chains appeared HLA-restricted, with HLA associations seemingly driven largely by CMV exposure. A few of the identified cytomegalovirus-associated TCR beta chains were confirmed in vitro to be specific for cytomegalovirus antigens. In both the original and validation cohorts, the classifier was reported to diagnose cytomegalovirus status with high specificity and sensitivity. Compared with equally common non-associated chains, HLA-associated TCR beta chains in a later analysis were more clonally expanded and had lower generation probabilities. Only TCR beta chains were sequenced in this cohort, and the absence of alpha or paired-chain data limited detectable features. In a later analysis, some 17,000 TCR beta sequences were associated with specific HLA alleles at a false discovery rate of 0.05. In a later analysis, TCR association rates were found to vary across HLA loci, with the most associated TCRs seen for DRB1 alleles and the fewest for HLA-C alleles. For the cohort, immune exposure information was limited to CMV serostatus. Correlated functional status among segregating V segments might reflect linkage disequilibrium, but an unknown experimental factor could not be ruled out. The presence/absence analyses assumed that sequencing depth was roughly uniform across donors, and that assumption may not be true. A total of about 150 TCR beta chains were listed by the study as associated with cytomegalovirus. Because counts were too low, around 18 rarely observed V segments, including chromosome 9 orphons, were left out of the earlier analysis of roughly 600 of the donors. A further reported finding was that TCR beta sequences accurately predicted the HLA-A and HLA-B alleles for most subjects in the first cohort. The sequencing pipeline was judged likely to have produced a cluster of highly shared sequence variants as a technical artifact.

Libraries were prepared through the immunoSEQ multiplex PCR assay. For the multiplex PCR, a mixture combining 60 forward primers for TCR Vbeta segments and 13 reverse primers for TCR Jbeta segments was used. A multiplex PCR assay on genomic DNA amplified the CDR3 region of rearranged TCR beta genes. Amplified TCR beta libraries were sequenced as 87-base-pair reads on the Illumina HiSeq System. In the authors' own workflow: A later analysis counted about 80 million unique TCR beta chains across the 550 to 800 repertoires, and roughly 11 million of these chains were shared by at least two donors. A nearest-neighbor algorithm error-corrected the raw reads and collapsed the reads into unique sequences, merging closely related sequences to remove PCR and sequencing errors. CDR3 sequences were aligned to IMGT reference sequences to assign V, D and J gene segments. For a sequence to be retained, a match of at least six nucleotides was required to both a V gene segment and a J gene segment. A rearrangement was called productive if the CDR3 had no stop codons and remained in frame with V and J, and every other rearrangement was called non-productive. CDR3 was defined by IMGT convention, running from the second conserved V-encoded cysteine to the conserved J-encoded phenylalanine. The earlier analysis of approximately 500 of the donors excluded sequences that lacked an unambiguous match to a single V gene segment. In an earlier analysis of several hundred of the donors, V segments were called functional above 56.7% productive rearrangements and were called segregating when the between-donor standard deviation exceeded 5%. A statistical classification framework was built for diagnosing cytomegalovirus status from the catalog of TCR beta chain sequences. A later analysis assigned V and J genes by comparing TCR nucleotide sequences with IMGT/GENE-DB human TR gene sequences. A later analysis assigned CDR3 sequences and most-parsimonious VDJ recombination scenarios with the TCRdist pipeline. In a later analysis, each TCR beta chain was defined by its CDR3 amino acid sequence together with its V-gene family, and reads lacking a unique V-gene family were excluded. To address suspected cross-contamination and a sequencing artifact, a later analysis removed roughly 580 highly shared, low-generation-probability nucleotide sequences. In a later analysis, a clonal expansion index was calculated for each public chain from normalized within-repertoire ranks of inferred template counts. In a later analysis, generation probabilities were computed with a VDJ recombination model fitted to out-of-frame rearrangements, and the resulting probabilities were checked against IGoR. In a later analysis, hypergeometric tests were used to score TCR-TCR, TCR-HLA and TCR-CMV co-occurrence, with a repertoire-size bias correction applied to TCR pairs. To estimate false discovery rates, a later analysis permuted the HLA or CMV assignments 20 times. In a later analysis, co-occurring TCRs were grouped using DBSCAN, with TCRdist sequence similarity added in when clustering inside HLA-allele-positive subsets. For co-occurrence clustering, repertoires with fewer than 30,000 or more than 120,000 public chains were excluded, along with four to six repertoires with anomalous nucleotide sharing. As stored in TCRdb, this immuneACCESS dataset retains in-frame rearrangements with V and J assigned. A fraction of the clones does not appear; measured against another copy, unresolved V genes explain less than half of the discrepancy, and the remainder lacks a known reason. D and trimming were read from the DNA, whereas the V and J calls and clone size are those reported in that table. The sample includes approximately 170,000 clones, with roughly 80% observed a single time. 2.4% of the sample is taken by the ten largest.

This receptor was identified in a male donor in good health and CMV-seronegative. The sample taken for sequencing was PBMCs. The sequence links TRBV28 to TRBJ1-6, with the identity of the D gene unclear. The CDR3 here reads CASSPEQRTIPLHF. The DNA sequence follows: TGTGCCAGCAGTCCCGAACAGCGGACTATACCCCTCCACTTT.